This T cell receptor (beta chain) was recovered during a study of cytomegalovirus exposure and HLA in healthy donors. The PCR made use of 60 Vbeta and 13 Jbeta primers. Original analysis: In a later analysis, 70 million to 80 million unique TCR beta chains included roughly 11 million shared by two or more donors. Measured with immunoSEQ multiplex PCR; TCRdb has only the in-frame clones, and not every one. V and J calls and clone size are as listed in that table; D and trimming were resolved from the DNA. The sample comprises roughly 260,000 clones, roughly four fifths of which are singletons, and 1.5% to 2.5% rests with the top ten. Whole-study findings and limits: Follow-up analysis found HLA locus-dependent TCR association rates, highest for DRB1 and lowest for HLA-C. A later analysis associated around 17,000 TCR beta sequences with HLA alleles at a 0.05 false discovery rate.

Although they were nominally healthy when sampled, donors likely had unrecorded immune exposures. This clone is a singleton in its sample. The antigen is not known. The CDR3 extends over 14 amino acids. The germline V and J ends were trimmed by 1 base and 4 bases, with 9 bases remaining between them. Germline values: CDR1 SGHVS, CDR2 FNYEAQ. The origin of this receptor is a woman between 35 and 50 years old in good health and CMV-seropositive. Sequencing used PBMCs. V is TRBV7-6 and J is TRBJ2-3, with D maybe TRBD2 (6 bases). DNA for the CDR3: TGTGCCAGCAGCTTAGAGGCTAGCGCAGATACGCAGTATTTT. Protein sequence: CASSLEASADTQYF. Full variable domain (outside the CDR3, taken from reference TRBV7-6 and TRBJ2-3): GAGVSQSPRYKVTKRGQDVALRCDPISGHVSLYWYRQALGQGPEFLTYFNYEAQQDKSGLPNDRFSAERPEGSISTLTIQRTEQRDSAMYRCASSLEASADTQYFGPGTRLTVL.